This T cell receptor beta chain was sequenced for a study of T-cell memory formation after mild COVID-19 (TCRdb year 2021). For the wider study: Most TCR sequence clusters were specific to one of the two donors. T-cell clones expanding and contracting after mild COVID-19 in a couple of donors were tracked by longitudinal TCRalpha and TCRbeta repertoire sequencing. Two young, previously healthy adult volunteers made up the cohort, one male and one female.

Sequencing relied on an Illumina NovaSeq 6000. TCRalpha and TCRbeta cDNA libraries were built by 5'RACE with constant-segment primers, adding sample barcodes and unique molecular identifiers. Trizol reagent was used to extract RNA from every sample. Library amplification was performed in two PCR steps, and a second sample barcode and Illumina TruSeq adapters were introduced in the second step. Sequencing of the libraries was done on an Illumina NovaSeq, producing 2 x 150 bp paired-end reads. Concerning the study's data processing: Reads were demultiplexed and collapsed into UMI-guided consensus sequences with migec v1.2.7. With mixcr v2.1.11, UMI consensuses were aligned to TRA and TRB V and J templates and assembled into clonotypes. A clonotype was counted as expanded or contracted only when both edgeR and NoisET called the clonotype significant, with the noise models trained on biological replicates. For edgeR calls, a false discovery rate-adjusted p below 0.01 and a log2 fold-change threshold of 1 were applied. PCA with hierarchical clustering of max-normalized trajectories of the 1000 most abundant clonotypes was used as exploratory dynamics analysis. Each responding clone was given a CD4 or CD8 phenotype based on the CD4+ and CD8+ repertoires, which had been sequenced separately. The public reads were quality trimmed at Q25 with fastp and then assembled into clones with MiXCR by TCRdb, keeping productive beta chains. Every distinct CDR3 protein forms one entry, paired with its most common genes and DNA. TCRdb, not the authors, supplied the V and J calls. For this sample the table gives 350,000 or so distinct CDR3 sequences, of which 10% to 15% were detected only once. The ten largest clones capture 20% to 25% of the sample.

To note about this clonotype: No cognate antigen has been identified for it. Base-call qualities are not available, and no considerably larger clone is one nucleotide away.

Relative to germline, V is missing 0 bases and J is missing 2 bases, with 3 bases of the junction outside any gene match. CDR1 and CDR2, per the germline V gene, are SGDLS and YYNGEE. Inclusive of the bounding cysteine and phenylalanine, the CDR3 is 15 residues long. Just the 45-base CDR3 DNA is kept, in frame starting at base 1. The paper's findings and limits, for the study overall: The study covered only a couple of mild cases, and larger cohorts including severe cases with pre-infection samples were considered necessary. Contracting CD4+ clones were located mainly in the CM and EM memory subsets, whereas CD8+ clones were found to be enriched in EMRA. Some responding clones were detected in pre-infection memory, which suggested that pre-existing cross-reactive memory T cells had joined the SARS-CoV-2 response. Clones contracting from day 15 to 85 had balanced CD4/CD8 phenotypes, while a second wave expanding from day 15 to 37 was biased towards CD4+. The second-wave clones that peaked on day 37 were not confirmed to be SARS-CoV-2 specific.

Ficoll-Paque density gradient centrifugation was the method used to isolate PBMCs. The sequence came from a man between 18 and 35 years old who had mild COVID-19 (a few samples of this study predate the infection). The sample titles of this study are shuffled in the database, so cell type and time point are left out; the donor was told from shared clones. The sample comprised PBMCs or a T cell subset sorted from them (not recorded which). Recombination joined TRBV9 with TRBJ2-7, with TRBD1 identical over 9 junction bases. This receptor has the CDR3 CASSVGTGGPYEQYF. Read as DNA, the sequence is TGTGCCAGCAGCGTAGGAACAGGGGGCCCCTACGAGCAGTACTTC.